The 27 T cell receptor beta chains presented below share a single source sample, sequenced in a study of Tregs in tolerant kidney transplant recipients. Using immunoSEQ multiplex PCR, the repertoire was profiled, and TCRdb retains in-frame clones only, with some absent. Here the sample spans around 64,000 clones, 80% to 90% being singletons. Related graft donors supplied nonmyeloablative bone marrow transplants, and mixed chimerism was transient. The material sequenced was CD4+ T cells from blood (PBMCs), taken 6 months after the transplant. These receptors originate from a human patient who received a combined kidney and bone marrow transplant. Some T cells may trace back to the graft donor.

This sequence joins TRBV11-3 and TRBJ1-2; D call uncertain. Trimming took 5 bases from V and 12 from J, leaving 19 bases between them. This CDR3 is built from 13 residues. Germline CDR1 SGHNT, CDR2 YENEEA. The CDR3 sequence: CASSPPGSRRDTF. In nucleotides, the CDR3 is TGTGCCAGCAGCCCCCCTGGGTCACGGAGGGACACCTTC.

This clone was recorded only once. The CDR3 reads CAISEGTFNTEAFF. The CDR3, as DNA: TGTGCCATCAGTGAGGGGACATTTAACACTGAAGCTTTCTTT. This rearrangement joins TRBV10-3 to TRBJ1-1; D may be TRBD1 (6 bases). This CDR3 is built from 14 residues. Deletions cut 2 bases from V and 2 bases from J, with 9 bases between. Germline-derived CDR1 and CDR2 are ENHRY and SYGVKD.

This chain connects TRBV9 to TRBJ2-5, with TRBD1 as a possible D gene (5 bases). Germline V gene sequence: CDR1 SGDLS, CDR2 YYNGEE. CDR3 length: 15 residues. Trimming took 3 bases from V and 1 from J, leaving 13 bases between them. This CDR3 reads CASSAGRERQETQYF. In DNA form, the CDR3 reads TGTGCCAGCAGCGCAGGCAGGGAACGCCAAGAGACCCAGTACTTC.

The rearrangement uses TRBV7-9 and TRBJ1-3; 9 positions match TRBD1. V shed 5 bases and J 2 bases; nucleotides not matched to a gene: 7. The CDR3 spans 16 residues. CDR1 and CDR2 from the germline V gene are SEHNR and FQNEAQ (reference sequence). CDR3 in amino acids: CASSPRDREAGNTIYF. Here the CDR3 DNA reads TGTGCCAGCAGCCCCCGGGACAGGGAGGCTGGAAACACCATATATTTT.

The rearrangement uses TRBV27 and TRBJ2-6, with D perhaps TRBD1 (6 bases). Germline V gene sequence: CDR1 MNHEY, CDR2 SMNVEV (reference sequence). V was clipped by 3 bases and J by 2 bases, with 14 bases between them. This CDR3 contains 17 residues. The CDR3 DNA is TGTGCCAGCAGTTTGGGGGCAGGCCCGACTGGGGCCAACGTCCTGACTTTC. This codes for CASSLGAGPTGANVLTF. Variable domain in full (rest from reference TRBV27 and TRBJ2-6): EAQVTQNPRYLITVTGKKLTVTCSQNMNHEYMSWYRQDPGLGLRQIYYSMNVEVTDKGDVPEGYKVSRKEKRNFPLILESPSPNQTSLYFCASSLGAGPTGANVLTFGAGSRLTVL.

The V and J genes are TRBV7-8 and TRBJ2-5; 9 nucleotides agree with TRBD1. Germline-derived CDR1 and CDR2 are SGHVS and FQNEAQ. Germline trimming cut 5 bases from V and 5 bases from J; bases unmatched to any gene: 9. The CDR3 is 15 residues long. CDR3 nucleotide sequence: TGTGCCAGCAGCGCCACGGGACAGGGAAGGGAGACCCAGTACTTC. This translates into CASSATGQGRETQYF. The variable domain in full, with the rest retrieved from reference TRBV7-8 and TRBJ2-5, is GAGVSQSPRYKVAKRGQDVALRCDPISGHVSLFWYQQALGQGPEFLTYFQNEAQLDKSGLPSDRFFAERPEGSVSTLKIQRTQQEDSAVYLCASSATGQGRETQYFGPGTRLLVL.

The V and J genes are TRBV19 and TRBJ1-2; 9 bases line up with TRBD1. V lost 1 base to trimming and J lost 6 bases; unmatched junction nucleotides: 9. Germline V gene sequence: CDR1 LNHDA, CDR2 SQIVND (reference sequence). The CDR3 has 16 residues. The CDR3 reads CASSIAPTGGADGYTF. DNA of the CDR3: TGTGCCAGTAGTATAGCCCCCACAGGGGGCGCGGATGGCTACACCTTC. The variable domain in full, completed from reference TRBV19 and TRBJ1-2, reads DGGITQSPKYLFRKEGQNVTLSCEQNLNHDAMYWYRQDPGQGLRLIYYSQIVNDFQKGDIAEGYSVSREKKESFPLTVTSAQKNPTAFYLCASSIAPTGGADGYTFGSGTRLTVV.

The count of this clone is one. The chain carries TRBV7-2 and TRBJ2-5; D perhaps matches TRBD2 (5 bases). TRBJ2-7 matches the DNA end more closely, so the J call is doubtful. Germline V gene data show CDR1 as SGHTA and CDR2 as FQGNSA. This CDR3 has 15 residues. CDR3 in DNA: TGTGCCAGCAGCTTACACCCTGACCGGGACTACGAGCAGTACTTC. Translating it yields CASSLHPDRDYEQYF.

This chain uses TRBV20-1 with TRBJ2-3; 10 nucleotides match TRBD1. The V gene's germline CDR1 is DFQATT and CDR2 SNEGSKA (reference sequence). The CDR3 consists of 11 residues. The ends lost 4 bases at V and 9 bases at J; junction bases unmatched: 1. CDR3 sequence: CSAKGQGTQYF. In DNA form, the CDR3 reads TGCAGTGCTAAGGGACAGGGGACGCAGTATTTT.

The CDR3 DNA sequence: TGTGCCAGCAGTAGCATCTGGGACAGGGGGGAGAAACTGTTTTTT. This translates into CASSSIWDRGEKLFF. The chain joins TRBV6-1 to TRBJ1-4; TRBD1 matches 11 bases. Germline-derived CDR1 and CDR2 are MNHNS and SASEGT. The CDR3 loop spans 15 amino acids. V was clipped by 5 bases and J by 11 bases; unmatched bases: 10.

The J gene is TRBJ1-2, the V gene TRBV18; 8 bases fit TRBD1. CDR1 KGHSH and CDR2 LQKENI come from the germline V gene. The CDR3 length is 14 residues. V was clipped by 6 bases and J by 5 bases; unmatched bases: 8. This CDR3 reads CASSRSGGEYGYTF. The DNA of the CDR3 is TGTGCCAGCTCGCGATCAGGGGGCGAGTATGGCTACACCTTC.

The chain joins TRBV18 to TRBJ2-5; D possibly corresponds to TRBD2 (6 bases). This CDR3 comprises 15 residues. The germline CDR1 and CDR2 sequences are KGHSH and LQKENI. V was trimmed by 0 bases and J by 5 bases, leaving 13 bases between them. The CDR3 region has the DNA TGTGCCAGCTCACCACCAAGCTTCGGAGGGGAGACCCAGTACTTC. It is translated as CASSPPSFGGETQYF.

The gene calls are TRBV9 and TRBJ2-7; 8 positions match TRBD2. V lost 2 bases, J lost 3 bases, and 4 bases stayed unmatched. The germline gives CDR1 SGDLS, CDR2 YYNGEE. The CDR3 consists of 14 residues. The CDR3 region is CASSVGGGRYEQYF. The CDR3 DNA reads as TGTGCCAGCAGCGTCGGGGGGGGGCGCTACGAGCAGTACTTC. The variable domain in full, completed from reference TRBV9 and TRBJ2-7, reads DSGVTQTPKHLITATGQRVTLRCSPRSGDLSVYWYQQSLDQGLQFLIQYYNGEERAKGNILERFSAQQFPDLHSELNLSSLELGDSALYFCASSVGGGRYEQYFGPGTRLTVT.

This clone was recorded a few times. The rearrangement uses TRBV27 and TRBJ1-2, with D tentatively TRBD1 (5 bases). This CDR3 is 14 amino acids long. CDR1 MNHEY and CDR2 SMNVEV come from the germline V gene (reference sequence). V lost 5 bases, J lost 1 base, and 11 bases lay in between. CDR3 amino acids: CASSPRTFNYGYTF. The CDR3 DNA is TGTGCCAGCAGTCCGAGGACATTTAACTATGGCTACACCTTC.

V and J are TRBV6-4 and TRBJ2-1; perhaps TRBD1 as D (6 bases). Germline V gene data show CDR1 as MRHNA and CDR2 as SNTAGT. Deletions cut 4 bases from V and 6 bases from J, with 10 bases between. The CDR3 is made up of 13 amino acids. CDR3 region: CASSAQGPNEQFF. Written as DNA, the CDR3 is TGTGCCAGCAGTGCGCAGGGGCCCAATGAGCAGTTCTTC.

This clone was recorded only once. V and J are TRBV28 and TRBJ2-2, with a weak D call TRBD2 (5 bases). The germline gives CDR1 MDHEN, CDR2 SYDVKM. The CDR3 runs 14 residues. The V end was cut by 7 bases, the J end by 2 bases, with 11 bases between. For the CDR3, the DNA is TGTGCCAGCATAGAGGGCAGTAACACCGGGGAGCTGTTTTTT. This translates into CASIEGSNTGELFF.

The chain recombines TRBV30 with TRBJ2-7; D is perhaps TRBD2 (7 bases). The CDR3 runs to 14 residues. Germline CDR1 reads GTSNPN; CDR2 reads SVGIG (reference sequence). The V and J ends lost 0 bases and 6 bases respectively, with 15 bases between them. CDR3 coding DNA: TGTGCCTGGAGTGTGATTTCGGGGGGCGGCGAGCAGTACTTC. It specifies CAWSVISGGGEQYF.

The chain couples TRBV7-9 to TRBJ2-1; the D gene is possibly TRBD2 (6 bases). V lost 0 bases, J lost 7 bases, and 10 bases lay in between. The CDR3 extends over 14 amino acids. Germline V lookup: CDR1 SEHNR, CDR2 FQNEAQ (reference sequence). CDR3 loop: CASSLAGGGNEQFF. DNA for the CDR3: TGTGCCAGCAGCTTAGCGGGAGGAGGGAATGAGCAGTTCTTC.

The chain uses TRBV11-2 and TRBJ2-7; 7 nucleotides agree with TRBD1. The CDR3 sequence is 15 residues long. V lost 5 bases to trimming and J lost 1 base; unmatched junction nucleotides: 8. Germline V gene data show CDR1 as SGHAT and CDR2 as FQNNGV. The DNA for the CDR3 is TGTGCCAGCAGCCCGGTGGGGGACAGTTCCTACGAGCAGTACTTC. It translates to CASSPVGDSSYEQYF.

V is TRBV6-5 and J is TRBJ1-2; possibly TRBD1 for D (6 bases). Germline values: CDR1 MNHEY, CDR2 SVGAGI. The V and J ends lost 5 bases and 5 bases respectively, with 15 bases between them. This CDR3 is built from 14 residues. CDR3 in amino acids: CASSVYSRGYGYTF. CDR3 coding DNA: TGTGCCAGCAGTGTATATAGCAGGGGTTATGGCTACACCTTC.

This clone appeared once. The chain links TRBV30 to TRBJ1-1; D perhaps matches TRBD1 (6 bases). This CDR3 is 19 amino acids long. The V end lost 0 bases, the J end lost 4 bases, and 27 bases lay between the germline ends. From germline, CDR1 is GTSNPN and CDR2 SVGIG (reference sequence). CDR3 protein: CAWSVQATGAFLLCTEAFF. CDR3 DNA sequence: TGTGCCTGGAGTGTACAGGCGACAGGAGCCTTCCTACTTTGCACTGAAGCTTTCTTT.

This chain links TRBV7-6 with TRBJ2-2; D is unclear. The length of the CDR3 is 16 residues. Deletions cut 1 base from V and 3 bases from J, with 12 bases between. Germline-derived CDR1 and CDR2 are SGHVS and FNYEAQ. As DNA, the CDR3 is TGTGCCAGCAGCTTAGTTATACAGTTCGACACCGGGGAGCTGTTTTTT. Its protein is CASSLVIQFDTGELFF.

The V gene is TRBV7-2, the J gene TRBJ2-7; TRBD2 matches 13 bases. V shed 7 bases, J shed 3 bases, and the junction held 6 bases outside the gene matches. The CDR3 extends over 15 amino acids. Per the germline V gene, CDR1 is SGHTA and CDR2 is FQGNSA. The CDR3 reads CASTGTSGTNYEQYF. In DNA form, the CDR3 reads TGTGCCAGCACCGGGACTAGCGGGACGAACTACGAGCAGTACTTC.

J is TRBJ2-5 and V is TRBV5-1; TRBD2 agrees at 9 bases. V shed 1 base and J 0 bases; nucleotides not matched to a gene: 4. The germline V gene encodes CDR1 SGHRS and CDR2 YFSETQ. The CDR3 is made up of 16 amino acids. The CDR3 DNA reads TGCGCCAGCAGCTTGAATAGCGGGGGATACCAAGAGACCCAGTACTTC. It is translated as CASSLNSGGYQETQYF.

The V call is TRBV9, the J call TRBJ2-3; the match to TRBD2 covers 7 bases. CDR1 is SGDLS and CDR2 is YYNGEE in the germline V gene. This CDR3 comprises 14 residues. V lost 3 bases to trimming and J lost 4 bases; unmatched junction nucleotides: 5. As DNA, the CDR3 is TGTGCCAGCAGCGAGGGACTATCGGCAGATACGCAGTATTTT. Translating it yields CASSEGLSADTQYF.

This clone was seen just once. This chain's CDR3 is CASSLDDANLLAFF. CDR3 nucleotide sequence: TGTGCCAGCAGCTTAGATGATGCAAACTTACTGGCTTTCTTT. The rearrangement joins TRBV7-2 to TRBJ1-1; D is uncertain. CDR3 length equals 14 residues. Germline-derived CDR1 and CDR2 are SGHTA and FQGNSA. Trimming pared 1 base from V and 11 bases from J, leaving 17 bases between.

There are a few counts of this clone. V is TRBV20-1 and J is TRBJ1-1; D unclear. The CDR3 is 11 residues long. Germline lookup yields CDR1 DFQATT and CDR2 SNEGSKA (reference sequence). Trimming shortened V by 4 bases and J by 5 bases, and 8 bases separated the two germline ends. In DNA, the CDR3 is TGCAGTGCTACCCTTCGGACTGAAGCTTTCTTT. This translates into CSATLRTEAFF.